Each of the 17 T cell receptor beta chains below was sequenced from the same sample in a study of T cell changes during pregnancy in multiple sclerosis. Method: immunoSEQ multiplex PCR; TCRdb's copy keeps in-frame clones and lacks some. The sample contains under 70,000 clones, 91% of which appear only once. The specimen comprised peripheral blood, sampled after pregnancy. The receptors shown here come from a female donor in good health, enrolled as a control in a pregnancy study.

The genes are TRBV7-2 and TRBJ2-7; 7 bases map to TRBD1. With V trimmed by 1 base and J by 2 bases, 5 bases remained unmatched. The germline V gene has CDR1 SGHTA and CDR2 FQGNSA. This CDR3 is built from 15 residues. The CDR3 loop is CASSLEMTGPYEQYF. CDR3 coding DNA: TGTGCCAGCAGCTTAGAGATGACAGGGCCCTACGAGCAGTACTTC. Drawing the rest from reference TRBV7-2 and TRBJ2-7, the complete variable domain is GAGVSQSPSNKVTEKGKDVELRCDPISGHTALYWYRQSLGQGLEFLIYFQGNSAPDKSGLPSDRFSAERTGGSVSTLTIQRTQQEDSAVYLCASSLEMTGPYEQYFGPGTRLTVT.

The gene calls are TRBV5-4 and TRBJ2-1; the match to TRBD2 covers 7 bases. This CDR3 is 15 amino acids long. Per the germline V gene, CDR1 is SGHNT and CDR2 is YYREEE (reference sequence). The V and J ends lost 1 base and 10 bases, in that order; junction bases with no gene match: 11. This CDR3 reads CASSLSAGKAGEQFF. CDR3 coding DNA: TGTGCCAGCAGCTTGTCAGCGGGGAAGGCAGGAGAGCAGTTCTTC.

A few counts support this clone. This rearrangement joins TRBV18 to TRBJ2-2; D is perhaps TRBD1 (6 bases). With 3 bases removed from V and 2 bases from J, the gap between germline ends came to 10 bases. Germline V gene data show CDR1 as KGHSH and CDR2 as LQKENI. The CDR3 has 15 amino acids. The CDR3 nucleotides read TGTGCCAGCTCACCGTTACAGGGCAACACCGGGGAGCTGTTTTTT. It specifies CASSPLQGNTGELFF.

This sequence joins TRBV30 and TRBJ1-4, with a tentative D call TRBD1 (6 bases). With 2 bases removed from V and 7 bases from J, the gap between germline ends came to 23 bases. Germline values: CDR1 GTSNPN, CDR2 SVGIG (reference sequence). The CDR3 totals 17 residues. DNA of the CDR3: TGTGCCTGGAGTAAAGCTTTAAGGCGGGGGGCTGGTGAAAAACTGTTTTTT. Translation: CAWSKALRRGAGEKLFF. The variable domain in full, with the rest retrieved from reference TRBV30 and TRBJ1-4, is SQTIHQWPATLVQPVGSPLSLECTVEGTSNPNLYWYRQAAGRGLQLLFYSVGIGQISSEVPQNLSASRPQDRQFILSSKKLLLSDSGFYLCAWSKALRRGAGEKLFFGSGTQLSVL.

The CDR3 is CATSRDIQPQHF. The CDR3 coding sequence is TGTGCCACCAGCAGAGATATCCAGCCCCAGCATTTT. The chain has TRBV15 and TRBJ1-5, with D unresolved. CDR3 size: 12 residues. V dropped 0 bases and J dropped 7 bases, with 4 bases sitting between them. The germline gives CDR1 LNHNV, CDR2 YYDKDF (reference sequence).

The chain joins TRBV5-1 to TRBJ2-3; perhaps TRBD1 as D (5 bases). V lost 5 bases and J 4 bases, leaving 14 bases between the germline ends. The length of the CDR3 is 14 residues. Germline V gene sequence: CDR1 SGHRS, CDR2 YFSETQ. CDR3 coding DNA: TGCGCCAGCAGGAAGCAGGGAAGCCCAGATACGCAGTATTTT. Its protein is CASRKQGSPDTQYF.

The CDR3 coding sequence is TGTGCCAGCAGCTTGGGATTGACAGGGGATAACTATGGCTACACCTTC. This encodes CASSLGLTGDNYGYTF. The V and J genes are TRBV5-4 and TRBJ1-2, with 8 bases that match TRBD1. Germline loops: CDR1 SGHNT, CDR2 YYREEE (reference sequence). This CDR3 is built from 16 residues. J was trimmed by 1 base and V by 0 bases; bases with no gene match: 5. The full variable domain, its missing parts supplied by reference TRBV5-4 and TRBJ1-2, is ETGVTQSPTHLIKTRGQQVTLRCSSQSGHNTVSWYQQALGQGPQFIFQYYREEENGRGNFPPRFSGLQFPNYSSELNVNALELDDSALYLCASSLGLTGDNYGYTFGSGTRLTVV.

The rearrangement joins TRBV2 to TRBJ1-4; D unresolved. The CDR3 totals 15 residues. The germline CDR1 and CDR2 sequences are SNHLY and FYNNEI. Deletions cut 8 bases from V and 0 bases from J, with 13 bases between. The CDR3 nucleotides are TGTGCCAGCTCCCTGAGCGGTTCAACTAATGAAAAACTGTTTTTT. Its translation is CASSLSGSTNEKLFF.

J is TRBJ2-2 and V is TRBV5-1, with 7 bases lining up with TRBD1. V shed 3 bases, J shed 5 bases, and the junction held 7 bases outside the gene matches. This CDR3 region has 15 residues. Germline CDR1 and CDR2: SGHRS and YFSETQ. CDR3 residues: CASSSTGQETGELFF. The CDR3 DNA sequence: TGCGCCAGCAGCTCGACAGGGCAAGAGACCGGGGAGCTGTTTTTT.

The V gene is TRBV4-2, the J gene TRBJ2-7; the D gene is possibly TRBD1 (7 bases). There are 15 residues in the CDR3. Germline values: CDR1 LGHNA, CDR2 YNFKEQ. V lost 0 bases to trimming and J lost 1 base, with 10 bases between them. CDR3 protein: CASSQDRGASYEQYF. The CDR3 nucleotides read TGTGCCAGCAGCCAAGACAGGGGGGCATCCTACGAGCAGTACTTC.

The rearrangement links TRBV19 to TRBJ1-3; a possible D gene is TRBD1 (5 bases). The CDR3 runs to 19 residues. Deletions cut 2 bases from V and 2 bases from J, with 22 bases between. The germline V gene encodes CDR1 LNHDA and CDR2 SQIVND (reference sequence). The CDR3 is CASSIMAGRLVLAGNTIYF. DNA of the CDR3: TGTGCCAGTAGTATAATGGCAGGGCGCCTTGTCCTAGCTGGAAACACCATATATTTT.

CDR3 in amino acids: CASSVAGQGSTNTGELFF. The CDR3 bases are TGTGCCAGCAGCGTAGCGGGACAGGGGTCAACGAACACCGGGGAGCTGTTTTTT. The chain links TRBV9 to TRBJ2-2; 10 nucleotides match TRBD1. The CDR3 is 18 residues long. The J segment lost 0 bases and the V segment lost 0 bases, leaving 5 bases of the junction unmatched. The germline gives CDR1 SGDLS, CDR2 YYNGEE.

The chain links TRBV5-1 to TRBJ2-1; 9 positions agree with TRBD1. The CDR3 has 15 amino acids. Germline trimming cut 1 base from V and 4 bases from J; bases unmatched to any gene: 3. CDR1 is SGHRS and CDR2 is YFSETQ in the germline V gene. CDR3 in amino acids: CASSLLTGGYNEQFF. The CDR3 DNA sequence: TGCGCCAGCAGCTTGTTGACAGGGGGTTACAATGAGCAGTTCTTC.

The rearrangement uses TRBV5-1 and TRBJ2-1; no clear D gene. CDR3 length: 14 amino acids. The V gene's germline CDR1 is SGHRS and CDR2 YFSETQ. V was pared by 1 base and J by 3 bases, with 8 bases between. The CDR3 sequence is CASSLPGFYNEQFF. The CDR3 DNA follows: TGCGCCAGCAGCTTGCCAGGTTTCTACAATGAGCAGTTCTTC.

The CDR3, as DNA: TGTGCCAGCAGTTTGGGAGGCCGGAGGCCAAGAATGTCGAACACCGGGGAGCTGTTTTTT. Its translation: CASSLGGRRPRMSNTGELFF. The V gene is TRBV28, the J gene TRBJ2-2; perhaps TRBD2 as D (6 bases). CDR3 size: 20 residues. Germline CDR1 and CDR2: MDHEN and SYDVKM. V was pared by 3 bases and J by 0 bases, with 23 bases between.

This chain joins TRBV27 and TRBJ2-1; 11 bases align to TRBD2. The CDR3 is 17 amino acids. CDR1 is MNHEY and CDR2 is SMNVEV in the germline V gene (reference sequence). J lost 5 bases, V lost 5 bases, and 11 bases had no gene match. This chain's CDR3 is CASSPVKTSGVHNEQFF. In DNA, the CDR3 is TGTGCCAGCAGTCCCGTGAAGACTAGCGGGGTACACAATGAGCAGTTCTTC.

The gene calls are TRBV30 and TRBJ1-1; D is unresolved. Germline V CDR1 and CDR2: GTSNPN, SVGIG (reference sequence). V was trimmed by 1 base and J by 1 base, leaving 13 bases between them. The CDR3 runs to 15 residues. The CDR3 DNA reads as TGTGCCTGGAGTGACCCCCCGGGAGAGAACACTGAAGCTTTCTTT. This codes for CAWSDPPGENTEAFF.